This entry describes one T cell receptor (beta chain). Antigen: not known. Data came from immunoSEQ multiplex PCR; TCRdb stores just in-frame clones and leaves some out. The repertoire holds 95,000 to 150,000 clones, about nine tenths seen once, with 4% to 4.5% in the top ten. Germline V gene data show CDR1 as SGHRS and CDR2 as YFSETQ. This CDR3 is built from 14 residues. The V and J ends lost 0 bases and 18 bases respectively, with 19 bases between them. These data belong to a study of T cell responses to AZD1222 COVID-19 vaccine. Study-wide results and caveats: Seropositivity was recorded at baseline in only 6 or 7 AZD1222 recipients. The reported proportion of spike-specific TCRs targeting unmutated variant regions was nearly half.

The material was peripheral blood, obtained 28 days after the second dose of the MenACWY control vaccine. This chain connects TRBV5-1 to TRBJ1-6; no clear D gene. This clonotype was obtained from an adult who received the MenACWY meningococcal vaccine as a control. The CDR3 loop reads CASSLGPSLRSTHF. CDR3 DNA sequence: TGCGCCAGCAGCTTGGGACCGTCATTAAGATCTACCCACTTT.